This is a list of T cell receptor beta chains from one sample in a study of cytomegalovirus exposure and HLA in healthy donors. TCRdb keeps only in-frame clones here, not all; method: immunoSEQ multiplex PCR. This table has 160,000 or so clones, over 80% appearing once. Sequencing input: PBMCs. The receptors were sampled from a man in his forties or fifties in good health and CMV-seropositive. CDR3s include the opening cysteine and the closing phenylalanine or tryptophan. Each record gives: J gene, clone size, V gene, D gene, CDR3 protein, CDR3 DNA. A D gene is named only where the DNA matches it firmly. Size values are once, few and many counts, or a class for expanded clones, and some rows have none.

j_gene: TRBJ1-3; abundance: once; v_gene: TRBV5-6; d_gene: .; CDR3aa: CASSANGLEGSGNTIYF; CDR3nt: TGTGCCAGCAGCGCTAATGGATTGGAGGGGTCTGGAAACACCATATATTTT
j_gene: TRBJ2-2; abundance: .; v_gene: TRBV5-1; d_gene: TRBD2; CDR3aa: CASSLQPGLVDTGELFF; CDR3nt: TGCGCCAGCAGCTTACAACCGGGACTAGTGGACACCGGGGAGCTGTTTTTT
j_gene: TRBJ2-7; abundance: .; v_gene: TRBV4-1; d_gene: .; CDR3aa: CASSQENGGGYEQYF; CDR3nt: TGCGCCAGCAGCCAAGAAAATGGCGGAGGCTACGAGCAGTACTTC
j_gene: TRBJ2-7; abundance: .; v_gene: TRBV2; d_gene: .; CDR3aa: CASSGGGRGEQYF; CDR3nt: TGTGCCAGCAGTGGTGGGGGCAGGGGCGAGCAGTACTTC
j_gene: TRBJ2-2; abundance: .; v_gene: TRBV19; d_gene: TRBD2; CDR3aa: CASNLKTSGTNTGELFF; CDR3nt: TGTGCCAGTAACCTAAAGACTAGCGGGACGAACACCGGGGAGCTGTTTTTT
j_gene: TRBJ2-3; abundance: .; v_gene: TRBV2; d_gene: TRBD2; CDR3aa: CASRRLAGDYNTDTQYF; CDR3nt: TGTGCCAGCAGGCGGCTAGCGGGGGACTACAACACAGATACGCAGTATTTT
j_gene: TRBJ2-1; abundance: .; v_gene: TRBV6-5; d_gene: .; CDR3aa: CASSYAGSSSYNEQFF; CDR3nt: TGTGCCAGCAGTTACGCCGGATCTAGCTCCTACAATGAGCAGTTCTTC
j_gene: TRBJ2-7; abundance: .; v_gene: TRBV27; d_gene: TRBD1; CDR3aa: CASSQTGSSYEQYF; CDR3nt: TGTGCCAGCAGCCAGACAGGGAGCTCCTACGAGCAGTACTTC
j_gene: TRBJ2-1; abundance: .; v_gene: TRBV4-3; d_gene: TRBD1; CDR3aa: CASSQVGTVLNEQFF; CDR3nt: TGCGCCAGCAGCCAAGTCGGGACAGTCCTCAATGAGCAGTTCTTC
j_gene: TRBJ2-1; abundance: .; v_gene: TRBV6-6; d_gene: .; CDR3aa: CASSRSRRDYNEQFF; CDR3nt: TGTGCCAGCAGTCGGAGTCGACGCGACTACAATGAGCAGTTCTTC
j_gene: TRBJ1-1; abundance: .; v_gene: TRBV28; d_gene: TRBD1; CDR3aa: CASSQGGQGNTEAFF; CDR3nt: TGTGCCAGCAGCCAAGGGGGACAGGGGAACACTGAAGCTTTCTTT
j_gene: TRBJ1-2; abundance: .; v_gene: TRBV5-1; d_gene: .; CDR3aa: CASSTREGYGYTF; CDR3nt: TGCGCCAGCAGCACCAGGGAAGGCTATGGCTACACCTTC
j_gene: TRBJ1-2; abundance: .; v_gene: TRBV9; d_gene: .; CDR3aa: CASSVDPGSPGYTF; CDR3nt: TGTGCCAGCAGCGTAGATCCGGGAAGTCCTGGCTACACCTTC
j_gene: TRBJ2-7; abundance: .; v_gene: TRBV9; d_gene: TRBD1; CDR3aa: CASSVDGTGAYEQYF; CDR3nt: TGTGCCAGCAGCGTAGATGGGACAGGGGCCTACGAGCAGTACTTC
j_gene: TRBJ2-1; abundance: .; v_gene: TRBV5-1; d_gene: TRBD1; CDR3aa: CASSLTGQAPNEQFF; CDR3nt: TGCGCCAGCAGCTTGACGGGACAGGCCCCCAATGAGCAGTTCTTC
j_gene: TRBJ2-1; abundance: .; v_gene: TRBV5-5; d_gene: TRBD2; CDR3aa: CASSLVSGSTNEQFF; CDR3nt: TGTGCCAGCAGCTTGGTTAGCGGGTCCACCAATGAGCAGTTCTTC
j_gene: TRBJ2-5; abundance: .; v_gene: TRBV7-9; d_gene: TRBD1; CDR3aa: CASSLLWGQGAEQYF; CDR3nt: TGTGCCAGCAGCTTATTGTGGGGACAGGGTGCAGAGCAGTACTTC
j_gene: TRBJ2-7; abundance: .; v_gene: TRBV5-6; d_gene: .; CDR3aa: CASRGGGSVQYF; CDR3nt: TGTGCCAGCCGCGGAGGAGGGAGTGTGCAGTACTTC
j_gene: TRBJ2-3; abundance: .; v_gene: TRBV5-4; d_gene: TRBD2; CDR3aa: CASSLGLAGGWADTQYF; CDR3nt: TGTGCCAGCAGCTTAGGACTAGCGGGAGGTTGGGCAGATACGCAGTATTTT
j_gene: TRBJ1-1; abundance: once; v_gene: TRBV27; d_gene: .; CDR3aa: CASRNRNPYTEAFF; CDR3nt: TGTGCCAGCAGGAACAGGAATCCCTACACTGAAGCTTTCTTT
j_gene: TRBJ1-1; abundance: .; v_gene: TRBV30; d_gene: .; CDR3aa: CAWSGARHSVFGEAFF; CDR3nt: TGTGCCTGGAGTGGGGCCCGACATTCAGTGTTTGGTGAAGCTTTCTTT
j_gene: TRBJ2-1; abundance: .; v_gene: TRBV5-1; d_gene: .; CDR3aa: CASFGQRYNEQFF; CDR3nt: TGCGCCAGCTTTGGACAAAGATACAATGAGCAGTTCTTC
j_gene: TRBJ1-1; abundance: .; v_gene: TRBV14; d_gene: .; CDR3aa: CASSQVELRNTEAFF; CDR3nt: TGTGCCAGCAGCCAAGTTGAGTTGCGAAACACTGAAGCTTTCTTT
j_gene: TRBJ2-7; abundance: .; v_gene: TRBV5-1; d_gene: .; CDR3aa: CASSLGQATYEQYF; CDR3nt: TGCGCCAGCAGCCTAGGACAAGCCACCTACGAGCAGTACTTC
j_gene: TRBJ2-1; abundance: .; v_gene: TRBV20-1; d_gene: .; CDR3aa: CSGALNEQFF; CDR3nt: TGCAGTGGCGCTCTCAATGAGCAGTTCTTC
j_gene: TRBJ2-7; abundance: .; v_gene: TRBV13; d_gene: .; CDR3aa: CASSLSRGSIYEQYF; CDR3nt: TGTGCCAGCAGCTTATCTCGGGGGTCCATCTACGAGCAGTACTTC
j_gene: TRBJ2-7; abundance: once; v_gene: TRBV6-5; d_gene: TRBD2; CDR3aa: CASSSLAGAIGEQYF; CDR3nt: TGTGCCAGCAGTTCTCTAGCGGGAGCAATAGGCGAGCAGTACTTC
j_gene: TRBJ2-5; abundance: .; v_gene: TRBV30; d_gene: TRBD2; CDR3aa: CAWSVLERGLQETQYF; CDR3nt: TGTGCCTGGAGTGTACTTGAGCGGGGCCTCCAAGAGACCCAGTACTTC
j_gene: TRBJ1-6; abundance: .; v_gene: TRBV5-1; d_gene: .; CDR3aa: CASSLGGGSPLHF; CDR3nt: TGCGCCAGCAGCTTGGGTGGGGGGTCACCCCTCCACTTT
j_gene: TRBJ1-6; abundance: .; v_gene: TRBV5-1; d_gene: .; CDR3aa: CASSQDTTSPLHF; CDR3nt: TGCGCCAGCAGCCAAGATACAACCTCACCCCTCCACTTT
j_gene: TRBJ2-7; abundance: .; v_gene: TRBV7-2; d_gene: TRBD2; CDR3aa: CASSLRRQGGSYEQYF; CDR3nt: TGTGCCAGCAGCTTACGGCGGCAGGGAGGGTCCTACGAGCAGTACTTC
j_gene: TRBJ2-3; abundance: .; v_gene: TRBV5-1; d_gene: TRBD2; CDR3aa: CASSFLAGAGDTQYF; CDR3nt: TGCGCCAGCAGCTTTCTAGCGGGGGCTGGGGATACGCAGTATTTT
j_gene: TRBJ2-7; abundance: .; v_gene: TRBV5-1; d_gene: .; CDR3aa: CASSLVGGSSYEQYF; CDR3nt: TGCGCCAGCAGCTTGGTTGGGGGGAGCTCCTACGAGCAGTACTTC
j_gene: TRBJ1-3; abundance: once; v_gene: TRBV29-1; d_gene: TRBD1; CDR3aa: CSALGQVAGNTIYF; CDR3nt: TGCAGCGCCCTGGGACAGGTCGCTGGAAACACCATATATTTT
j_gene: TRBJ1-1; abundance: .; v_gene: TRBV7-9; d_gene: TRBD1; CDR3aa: CASSSPGTGVTEAFF; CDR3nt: TGTGCCAGCAGCTCACCAGGGACAGGGGTTACTGAAGCTTTCTTT
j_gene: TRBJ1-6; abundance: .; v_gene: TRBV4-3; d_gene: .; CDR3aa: CASSQGDKDNSPLHF; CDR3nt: TGCGCCAGCAGCCAAGGGGACAAGGATAATTCACCCCTCCACTTT
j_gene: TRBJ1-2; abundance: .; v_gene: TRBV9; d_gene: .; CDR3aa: CASSVGGHQGYTF; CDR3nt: TGTGCCAGCAGCGTTGGCGGACACCAAGGCTACACCTTC
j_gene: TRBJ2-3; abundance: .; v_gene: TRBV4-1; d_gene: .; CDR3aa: CASSRGHHRTDTQYF; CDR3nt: TGCGCCAGCAGCCGAGGACACCACCGCACAGATACGCAGTATTTT
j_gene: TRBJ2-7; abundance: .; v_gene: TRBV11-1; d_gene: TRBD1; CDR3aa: CASRAGTGNYEQYF; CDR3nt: TGTGCCAGCAGAGCCGGGACAGGGAACTACGAGCAGTACTTC
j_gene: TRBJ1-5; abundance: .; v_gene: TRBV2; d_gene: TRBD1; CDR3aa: CASSETRTGIQPQHF; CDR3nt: TGTGCCAGCAGTGAGACCCGGACAGGGATCCAGCCCCAGCATTTT